This T cell receptor beta chain is drawn from a study of CD8+CD57+ T cells in acquired aplastic anemia. For the study at large: Roughly 3 ug was the average amount of DNA from sorted CD4+ and CD8+ cells. General study results and limits: CD8+ Simpson's diversity showed no significant patient-control difference. Found in both controls and patients were almost 30 CD8+ CDR3 sequences.

Note on this clonotype: The antigen is undetermined.

Genomic DNA, serving as template, underwent TCR beta VDJ and CDR3 profiling. TCRdb reprocessed the reads with MiXCR, giving one entry per CDR3 protein. Among some 170,000 distinct CDR3 sequences listed, 50% to 65% were seen once. The V gene lost 0 bases and the J gene lost 2 bases, with 16 bases spanning the gap. The length of the CDR3 is 16 residues. The V gene's germline CDR1 is DFQATT and CDR2 SNEGSKA (reference sequence). In patients chosen for sequencing, flow cytometry had shown CD8+CD57+ cell expansion. The TCR was taken from a human donor with aplastic anemia. The gene calls are TRBV20-1 and TRBJ2-5; D might be TRBD1 (6 bases). The sample consisted of sorted CD4+, CD8+, or CD8+CD57+ T cells (not recorded which) from PBMCs. The CDR3 DNA reads as TGCAGTGCTAGAGATTACGTTGGGGACATACAAGAGACCCAGTACTTC. Translation gives CSARDYVGDIQETQYF.